This T cell receptor (beta chain) stems from a study of cytomegalovirus exposure and HLA in healthy donors. 60 Vbeta and 13 Jbeta primers were used in PCR. This table comes from immunoSEQ multiplex PCR, and its TCRdb copy is limited to in-frame clones, with some not included. The table records some 180,000 clones, over 70% of them present only once. Donors consisted of healthy bone marrow donors. Germline V gene data show CDR1 as SNHLY and CDR2 as FYNNEI. This CDR3 has 14 amino acids. Trimming at V came to 5 bases and at J to 7 bases, leaving 9 bases not matched to a gene. Whole-study findings and limits: Exclusion applied to some V segments, including TRBV6-2 and TRBV6-3, as they were indistinguishable. Most CMV-associated TCR beta chains appeared HLA-restricted in a later analysis. Clonal expansion, a later analysis showed, was greater in HLA-associated TCR beta chains than in equally common others.

As concerns this clone: Its antigen is not identified. The identical CDR3 is also encoded by other nucleotide sequences in the sample.

Material for sequencing was PBMCs. The source is a male donor in good health and CMV-seronegative. V is TRBV2 and J is TRBJ2-3; 7 positions agree with TRBD2. The CDR3: CASSTLGGGYTQYF. CDR3 in DNA: TGTGCCAGCAGTACCCTTGGGGGGGGGTATACGCAGTATTTT. Drawing the rest from reference TRBV2 and TRBJ2-3, the complete variable domain is EPEVTQTPSHQVTQMGQEVILRCVPISNHLYFYWYRQILGQKVEFLVSFYNNEISEKSEIFDDQFSVERPDGSNFTLKIRSTKLEDSAMYFCASSTLGGGYTQYFGPGTRLTVL.